The 29 T cell receptor beta chains listed next were all sequenced from one sample in a study of OX40 agonist ivuxolimab in advanced cancers. Produced via immunoSEQ multiplex PCR; TCRdb's table is partial and in-frame only. The sample lists 68,000 or so clones, roughly 84% occurring once. The sequenced sample was CD4+ or CD8+ T cells sorted from blood, obtained in a trial of the OX40 agonist ivuxolimab. The origin of the receptors is an adult with an advanced solid tumor such as melanoma, head and neck, liver or kidney cancer.

The V call is TRBV6-1, the J call TRBJ1-5; possibly TRBD1 for D (6 bases). The germline V gene encodes CDR1 MNHNS and CDR2 SASEGT. The CDR3 is made up of 13 amino acids. Trimming shortened V by 7 bases and J by 2 bases, and 9 bases separated the two germline ends. CDR3 sequence reads: CASISGGNQPQHF. The CDR3, as DNA: TGTGCCAGCATCTCAGGGGGCAATCAGCCCCAGCATTTT.

This chain joins TRBV5-4 and TRBJ2-6; TRBD1 matches 10 bases. The V gene's germline CDR1 is SGHNT and CDR2 YYREEE (reference sequence). CDR3 length: 20 amino acids. Losses at the gene ends were 2 bases for V and 4 bases for J; bases not matched to a gene: 15. The CDR3 nucleotides read TGTGCCAGCAGCTTCGGACAGGGGGGCACCGGCCCAGGAGGGGCCAACGTCCTGACTTTC. This gives the protein CASSFGQGGTGPGGANVLTF.

The chain couples TRBV2 to TRBJ2-7; possible D gene TRBD1, 6 bases. The germline V gene has CDR1 SNHLY and CDR2 FYNNEI. This CDR3 is built from 15 residues. V was clipped by 5 bases and J by 2 bases, with 16 bases between them. In DNA form, the CDR3 reads TGTGCCAGCAGTTCGCCGACAGGCCTTCCCTACGAGCAGTACTTC. It yields the protein CASSSPTGLPYEQYF.

This clone was observed a few times. CDR3 sequence reads: CASSSAQGYGYTF. The CDR3 DNA follows: TGTGCCAGCAGCTCAGCCCAAGGGTATGGCTACACCTTC. V and J are TRBV7-3 and TRBJ1-2; D unclear. The CDR3 has 13 amino acids. V was cut by 4 bases and J by 5 bases, with 11 bases left in between. Germline CDR1 SGHTA, CDR2 FQGTGA.

The gene calls are TRBV11-2 and TRBJ2-1, with a possible D match to TRBD2 (7 bases). Trimming left V 2 bases short and J 3 bases short, with 11 bases between. CDR1 is SGHAT and CDR2 is FQNNGV in the germline V gene. This CDR3 has 15 residues. CDR3: CASSLIGGLYNEQFF. CDR3 nucleotide sequence: TGTGCCAGCAGCTTAATCGGGGGGCTCTACAATGAGCAGTTCTTC.

The gene calls are TRBV2 and TRBJ1-2; TRBD1 matches at 7 bases. Germline CDR1 and CDR2: SNHLY and FYNNEI. The V segment lost 5 bases and the J segment 7 bases; nucleotides outside the gene matches: 10. The CDR3 has 14 amino acids. CDR3 sequence: CASSPFRQGPGYTF. The CDR3 DNA is TGTGCCAGCAGTCCTTTCCGACAGGGCCCTGGCTACACCTTC.

The chain carries TRBV5-1 and TRBJ2-1; 15 bases align to TRBD2. Germline V gene sequence: CDR1 SGHRS, CDR2 YFSETQ. The V and J ends lost 4 bases and 6 bases, in that order; junction bases with no gene match: 5. CDR3 length: 16 amino acids. Written as DNA, the CDR3 is TGCGCCAGCAGCACCGGGACTAGCGGGGGGTTCAATGAGCAGTTCTTC. Translation: CASSTGTSGGFNEQFF.

J is TRBJ2-5 and V is TRBV28; unclear D gene. With 1 base removed from V and 7 bases from J, the gap between germline ends came to 16 bases. The CDR3 covers 15 residues. Germline V gene sequence: CDR1 MDHEN, CDR2 SYDVKM. The CDR3 region is CASSLSLGSRATQYF. The CDR3 DNA sequence: TGTGCCAGCAGTTTATCCTTAGGAAGTAGGGCGACCCAGTACTTC.

The chain carries TRBV4-2 and TRBJ2-7, with D tentatively TRBD2 (5 bases). V lost 0 bases and J 12 bases, leaving 18 bases between the germline ends. Germline CDR1 is LGHNA and CDR2 is YNFKEQ. The CDR3 totals 14 residues. Here the CDR3 reads CASSQEALRGSLYF. DNA of the CDR3: TGTGCCAGCAGCCAAGAGGCTCTCCGGGGATCTCTGTACTTC.

The chain is built from TRBV15 and TRBJ1-2, with D unresolved. The CDR3 totals 14 residues. Trimming took 2 bases from V and 8 from J, leaving 15 bases between them. Germline-derived CDR1 and CDR2 are LNHNV and YYDKDF (reference sequence). Written as DNA, the CDR3 is TGTGCCACCAGCAGAAGAGAGCCTTTAGAGGGCTACACCTTC. It yields the protein CATSRREPLEGYTF.

This chain connects TRBV5-8 to TRBJ2-3; D is ambiguous. Germline CDR1 is SGHTS and CDR2 is YDEGEE. V was shortened by 4 bases and J by 6 bases, with 9 bases between the two germline ends. This CDR3 is built from 12 residues. CDR3 DNA: TGTGCCAGCAGCCCCGGCCTGGATACGCAGTATTTT. It is translated as CASSPGLDTQYF.

The chain recombines TRBV5-1 with TRBJ1-3; the D is unclear. Germline V gives CDR1 SGHRS, CDR2 YFSETQ. V shed 0 bases and J shed 2 bases, with 15 bases lying between them. The CDR3 sequence is 17 residues long. The CDR3: CASSLDGLLSAGNTIYF. The DNA of the CDR3 is TGCGCCAGCAGCTTGGATGGCCTCCTAAGTGCTGGAAACACCATATATTTT.

This chain links TRBV19 with TRBJ2-3; tentatively, D is TRBD1 or TRBD2 (5 bases each). Germline V gene lookup returns CDR1 LNHDA and CDR2 SQIVND (reference sequence). Trimming cost V 3 bases and J 7 bases, with 11 bases left between them. The length of the CDR3 is 13 residues. This CDR3 is CASSIGAGNTQYF. The CDR3 coding sequence is TGTGCCAGTAGTATTGGGGCCGGGAATACGCAGTATTTT.

In nucleotides, the CDR3 is TGTGCCAGCAGCTTAGATCGGACGAGCAATCAGCCCCAGCATTTT. Its translation: CASSLDRTSNQPQHF. The chain is built from TRBV7-2 and TRBJ1-5; D is undetermined. Germline CDR1 and CDR2: SGHTA and FQGNSA. V was clipped by 1 base and J by 1 base, with 8 bases between them. The CDR3 loop spans 15 amino acids. Looking up the rest from reference TRBV7-2 and TRBJ1-5 gives the full variable domain: GAGVSQSPSNKVTEKGKDVELRCDPISGHTALYWYRQSLGQGLEFLIYFQGNSAPDKSGLPSDRFSAERTGGSVSTLTIQRTQQEDSAVYLCASSLDRTSNQPQHFGDGTRLSIL.

V usage is TRBV7-2 and J usage is TRBJ1-4; TRBD1 might be the D (5 bases). The CDR3 runs to 15 residues. Trimming pared 0 bases from V and 4 bases from J, leaving 9 bases between. The V gene's germline CDR1 is SGHTA and CDR2 FQGNSA. Here the CDR3 reads CASSLAPTVNEKLFF. The CDR3 DNA follows: TGTGCCAGCAGCTTAGCGCCGACAGTTAATGAAAAACTGTTTTTT. Based on the CDR3 plus reference TRBV7-2 and TRBJ1-4, the full variable domain is GAGVSQSPSNKVTEKGKDVELRCDPISGHTALYWYRQSLGQGLEFLIYFQGNSAPDKSGLPSDRFSAERTGGSVSTLTIQRTQQEDSAVYLCASSLAPTVNEKLFFGSGTQLSVL.

The gene calls are TRBV29-1 and TRBJ2-4; 9 positions match TRBD2. This CDR3 contains 13 residues. V lost 5 bases and J lost 10; bases outside the gene matches: 9. Germline V lookup: CDR1 SQVTM, CDR2 ANQGSEA. CDR3 sequence reads: CSVRNSAGGIQYF. As DNA, the CDR3 is TGCAGCGTTAGGAATTCGGCGGGGGGGATTCAGTACTTC.

The rearrangement uses TRBV18 and TRBJ2-5; 7 bases are shared with TRBD1. CDR1 and CDR2 from the germline V gene are KGHSH and LQKENI. This CDR3 region has 14 residues. The junction had 3 bases not matched to a gene; V was cut back by 0 bases and J by 5 bases. The CDR3 spells CASSPPDRRETQYF. The CDR3 DNA is TGTGCCAGCTCACCACCGGACAGGAGGGAGACCCAGTACTTC.

The V call is TRBV11-3, the J call TRBJ2-3, with TRBD1 identical over 8 bases. The CDR3 is 15 residues long. The germline V gene has CDR1 SGHNT and CDR2 YENEEA. J gave up 2 bases and V 5 bases, and 6 bases lay outside the gene matches. The CDR3 coding sequence is TGTGCCAGCAGCCTACAGGGGGTTGACACAGATACGCAGTATTTT. Its translation: CASSLQGVDTDTQYF.

The rearrangement links TRBV6-1 to TRBJ1-4; 9 positions match TRBD1. This CDR3 contains 15 residues. Germline CDR1 MNHNS, CDR2 SASEGT. With V trimmed by 7 bases and J by 4 bases, 7 bases remained unmatched. In nucleotides, the CDR3 is TGTGCCAGCAATTATCCGGGACAGGGTAATGAAAAACTGTTTTTT. Translation gives CASNYPGQGNEKLFF.

On this clone itself: Other DNA variants within this sample encode the same CDR3. The chain recombines TRBV28 with TRBJ1-4; D uncertain. V was cut by 6 bases and J by 8 bases, with 19 bases left in between. The germline V gene has CDR1 MDHEN and CDR2 SYDVKM. The CDR3 spans 15 residues. The CDR3 protein is CASSPPAAAREKLFF. CDR3 in DNA: TGTGCCAGCAGCCCCCCGGCGGCGGCTCGGGAAAAACTGTTTTTT.

The chain combines TRBV5-8 with TRBJ2-5; D is perhaps TRBD1 (5 bases). V lost 5 bases and J lost 6, with 14 bases in between. CDR3 size: 13 residues. In germline, CDR1 is SGHTS, CDR2 YDEGEE. The CDR3 sequence is CASRATGSQTQYF. Here the CDR3 DNA reads TGTGCCAGCAGGGCTACAGGCTCTCAGACCCAGTACTTC.

This CDR3 reads CASRPGTVVRYEQYF. DNA of the CDR3: TGTGCCAGCAGACCCGGGACAGTAGTAAGGTACGAGCAGTACTTC. The chain carries TRBV28 and TRBJ2-7, with 7 bases aligning to TRBD1. The CDR3 sequence is 15 residues long. Germline-derived CDR1 and CDR2 are MDHEN and SYDVKM. The V and J ends lost 6 bases and 4 bases, in that order; junction bases with no gene match: 12.

On this clone itself: Other DNA sequences within the sample encode an identical CDR3. The rearrangement uses TRBV5-1 and TRBJ2-1; a possible D gene is TRBD1 (5 bases). CDR1 is SGHRS, CDR2 YFSETQ, per germline. V was trimmed by 4 bases and J by 6 bases, leaving 5 bases between them. The CDR3 runs to 11 residues. The CDR3 region is CASSDSNEQFF. Written as DNA, the CDR3 is TGCGCCAGCAGCGACAGCAATGAGCAGTTCTTC.

This clone appeared a single time. The rearrangement uses TRBV11-3 and TRBJ2-4, with TRBD1 matching over 7 bases. Germline CDR1 is SGHNT and CDR2 is YENEEA. There are 15 residues in the CDR3. The V segment lost 1 base and the J segment 3 bases; nucleotides outside the gene matches: 3. The CDR3 DNA is TGTGCCAGCAGCTTAGGTACAGGGGACAAAAACATTCAGTACTTC. It translates to CASSLGTGDKNIQYF.

J is TRBJ2-2 and V is TRBV5-1, with 10 nucleotides matching TRBD2. The CDR3 totals 17 residues. Germline CDR1 and CDR2: SGHRS and YFSETQ. V lost 1 base and J lost 5; bases outside the gene matches: 8. CDR3 protein: CASSLLSGRATTGELFF. The CDR3 region has the DNA TGCGCCAGCAGCTTGTTGAGCGGGAGGGCCACAACCGGGGAGCTGTTTTTT.

V gene TRBV6-5 combines with J gene TRBJ1-4, with D possibly being TRBD1 (5 bases). The V gene lost 8 bases and the J gene lost 14 bases, with 18 bases spanning the gap. This CDR3 comprises 12 residues. Germline CDR1 is MNHEY and CDR2 is SVGAGI. In DNA form, the CDR3 reads TGTGCCAGCGGCCTCGAAGGGGCGCGTCTGTTTTTT. This sequence encodes CASGLEGARLFF.

The chain uses TRBV28 and TRBJ1-6; TRBD1 agrees at 7 bases. Unmatched junction bases numbered 11, after V lost 5 bases and J lost 4 bases. This CDR3 is built from 17 residues. CDR1 is MDHEN and CDR2 is SYDVKM in the germline V gene. The CDR3 DNA follows: TGTGCCAGCAGTCAGATTACCGGGACAGAATATAATTCACCCCTCCACTTT. Translated: CASSQITGTEYNSPLHF.

This sequence joins TRBV5-5 and TRBJ2-2; D may be TRBD1 (5 bases). V gave up 4 bases and J gave up 4 bases, with 8 bases separating them. Germline CDR1 reads SGHKS; CDR2 reads YYEKEE (reference sequence). The CDR3 has 13 residues. CDR3 DNA sequence: TGTGCCAGCAGCCTCAGGGCCACCGGGGAGCTGTTTTTT. It is translated as CASSLRATGELFF.

V is TRBV15 and J is TRBJ2-6, with D uncertain. The CDR3 has 13 residues. Germline-derived CDR1 and CDR2 are LNHNV and YYDKDF (reference sequence). The V and J ends lost 3 bases and 8 bases respectively, with 8 bases between them. CDR3 DNA sequence: TGTGCCACCAGCAGGGAAGCTCCCAACGTCCTGACTTTC. It is translated as CATSREAPNVLTF.